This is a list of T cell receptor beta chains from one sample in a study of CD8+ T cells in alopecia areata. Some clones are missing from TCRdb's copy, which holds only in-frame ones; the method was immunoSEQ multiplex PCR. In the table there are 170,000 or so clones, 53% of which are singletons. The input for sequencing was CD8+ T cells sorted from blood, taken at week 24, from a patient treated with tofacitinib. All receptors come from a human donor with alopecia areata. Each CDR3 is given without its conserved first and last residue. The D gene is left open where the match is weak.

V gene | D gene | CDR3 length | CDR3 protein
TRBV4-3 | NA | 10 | ASSQGEGGYT
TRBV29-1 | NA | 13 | SVEEETGTGNTIY
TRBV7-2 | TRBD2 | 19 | ASSLAQWFRASGDRTDTQY
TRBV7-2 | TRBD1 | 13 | ASSFRGQRSYEQY
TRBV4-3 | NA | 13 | ASSQDGSGANVLT
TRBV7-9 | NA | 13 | ASSPNDRLYDEQY
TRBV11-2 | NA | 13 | ASSLGGGRHNEQF
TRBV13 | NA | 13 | ASSFRATMAYEQY
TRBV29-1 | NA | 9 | SVPHSGELF
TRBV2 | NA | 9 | ASGRAGELF
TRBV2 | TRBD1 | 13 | ASRDPDRARQPQH
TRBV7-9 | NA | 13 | ASSSGQEIPYGYT
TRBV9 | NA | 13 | ASSGSGGLRDGYT
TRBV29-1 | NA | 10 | SVPGEAGGYT
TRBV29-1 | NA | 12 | SSAGRSTYNEQF
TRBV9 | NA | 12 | ASSVGGTAYEQY
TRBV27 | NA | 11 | ASSVWQGNEQF
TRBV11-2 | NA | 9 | ASSLNKELF
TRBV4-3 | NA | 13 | ASSQDRSGSYEQY
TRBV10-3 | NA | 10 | AIGEPSYGYT
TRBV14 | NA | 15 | ASSQVGVGKGTETQY
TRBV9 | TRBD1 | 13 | ASSATGTANTEAF
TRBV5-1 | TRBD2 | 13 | ASRLVSGAYNEQF
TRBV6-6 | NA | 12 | ASSPTGLRDEQY
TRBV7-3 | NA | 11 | ASSSEAGNEQF
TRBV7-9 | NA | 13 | ASSDGDGENTEAF
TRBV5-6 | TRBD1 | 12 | ASSWDRGPYEQY
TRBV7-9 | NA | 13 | ASSLGEPGSYEQY
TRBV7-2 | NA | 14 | ASSLWGDSSWDTQY
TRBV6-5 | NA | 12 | ASRYTVGTGELF
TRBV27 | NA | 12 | ASSPKGFYNEQF
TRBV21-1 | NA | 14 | AISEGHFIGNQPQH
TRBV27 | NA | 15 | ASSLSMGDFPYNEQF
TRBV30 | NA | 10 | AWSVPVYEQY
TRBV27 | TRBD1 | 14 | ASNPTGGFISDTQY
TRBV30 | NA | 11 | AWNAPGEQPQH